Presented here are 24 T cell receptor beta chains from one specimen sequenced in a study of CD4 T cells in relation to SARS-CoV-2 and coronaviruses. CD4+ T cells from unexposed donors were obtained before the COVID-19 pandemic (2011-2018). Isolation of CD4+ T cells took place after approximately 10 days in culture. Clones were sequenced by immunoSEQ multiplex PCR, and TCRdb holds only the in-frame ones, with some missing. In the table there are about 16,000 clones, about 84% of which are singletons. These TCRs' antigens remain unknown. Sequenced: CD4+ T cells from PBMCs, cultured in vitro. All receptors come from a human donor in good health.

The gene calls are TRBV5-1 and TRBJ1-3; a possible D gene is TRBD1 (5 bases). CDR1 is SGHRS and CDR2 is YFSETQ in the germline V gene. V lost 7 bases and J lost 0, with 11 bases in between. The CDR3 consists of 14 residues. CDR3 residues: CASRDLSSGNTIYF. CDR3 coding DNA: TGCGCCAGCCGGGACTTAAGCTCTGGAAACACCATATATTTT.

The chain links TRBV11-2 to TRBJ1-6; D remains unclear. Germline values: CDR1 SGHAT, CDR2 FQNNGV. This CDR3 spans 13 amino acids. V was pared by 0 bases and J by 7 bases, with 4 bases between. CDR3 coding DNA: TGTGCCAGCAGCTTAGACAGAAATTCACCCCTCCACTTT. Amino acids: CASSLDRNSPLHF.

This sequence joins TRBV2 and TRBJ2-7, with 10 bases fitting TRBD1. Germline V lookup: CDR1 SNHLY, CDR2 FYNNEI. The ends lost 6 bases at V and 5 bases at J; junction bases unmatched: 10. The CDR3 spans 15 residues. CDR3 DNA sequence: TGTGCCAGCAGGGCGCCGGGACAGGGGAGAAACGAGCAGTACTTC. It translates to CASRAPGQGRNEQYF. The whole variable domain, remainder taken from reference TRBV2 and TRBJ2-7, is EPEVTQTPSHQVTQMGQEVILRCVPISNHLYFYWYRQILGQKVEFLVSFYNNEISEKSEIFDDQFSVERPDGSNFTLKIRSTKLEDSAMYFCASRAPGQGRNEQYFGPGTRLTVT.

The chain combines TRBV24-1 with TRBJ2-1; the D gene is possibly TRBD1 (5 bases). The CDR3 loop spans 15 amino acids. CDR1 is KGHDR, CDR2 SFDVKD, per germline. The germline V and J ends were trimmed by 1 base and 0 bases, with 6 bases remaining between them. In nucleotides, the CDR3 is TGTGCCACCAGTGATTTAACAGGCTCCTACAATGAGCAGTTCTTC. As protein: CATSDLTGSYNEQFF.

In nucleotides, the CDR3 is TGTGCCAGCAGTTTTTCCCAGGCCTCTGAAGCTTTCTTT. This sequence encodes CASSFSQASEAFF. The chain has TRBV12-3 or TRBV12-4 and TRBJ1-1; D unclear. The V end lost 3 bases, the J end lost 6 bases, and 11 bases lay between the germline ends. The CDR3 length is 13 residues.

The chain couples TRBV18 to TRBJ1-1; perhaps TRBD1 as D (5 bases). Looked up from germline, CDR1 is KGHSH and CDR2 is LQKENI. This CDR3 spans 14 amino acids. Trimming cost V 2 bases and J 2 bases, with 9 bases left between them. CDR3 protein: CASSPTRENTEAFF. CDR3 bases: TGTGCCAGCTCACCAACCAGGGAAAACACTGAAGCTTTCTTT.

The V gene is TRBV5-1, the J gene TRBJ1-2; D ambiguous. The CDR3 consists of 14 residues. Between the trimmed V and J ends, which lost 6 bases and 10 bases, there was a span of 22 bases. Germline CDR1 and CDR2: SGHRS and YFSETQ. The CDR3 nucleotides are TGCGCCAGCACCGTCCAGGCAGGCCGGTCCGTCTACACCTTC. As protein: CASTVQAGRSVYTF. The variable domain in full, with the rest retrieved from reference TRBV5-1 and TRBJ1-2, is KAGVTQTPRYLIKTRGQQVTLSCSPISGHRSVSWYQQTPGQGLQFLFEYFSETQRNKGNFPGRFSGRQFSNSRSEMNVSTLELGDSALYLCASTVQAGRSVYTFGSGTRLTVV.

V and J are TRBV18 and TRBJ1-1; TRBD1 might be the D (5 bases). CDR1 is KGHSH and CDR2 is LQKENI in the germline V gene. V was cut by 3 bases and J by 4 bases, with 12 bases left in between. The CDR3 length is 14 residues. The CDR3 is CASSPGSGGTEAFF. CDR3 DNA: TGTGCCAGCTCACCGGGCTCCGGGGGCACTGAAGCTTTCTTT.

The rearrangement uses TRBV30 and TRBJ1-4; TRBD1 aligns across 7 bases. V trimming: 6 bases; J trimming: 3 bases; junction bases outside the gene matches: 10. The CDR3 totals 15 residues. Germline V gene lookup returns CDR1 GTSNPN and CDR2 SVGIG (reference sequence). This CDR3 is CACRTGGDPNEKLFF. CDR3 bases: TGTGCCTGCCGGACAGGAGGGGATCCTAATGAAAAACTGTTTTTT.

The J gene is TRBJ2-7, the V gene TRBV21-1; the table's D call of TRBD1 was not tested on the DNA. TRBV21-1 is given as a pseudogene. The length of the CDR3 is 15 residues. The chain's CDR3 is CASSKVGGQSYEQYF. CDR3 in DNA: TGTGCCAGCAGCAAAGTGGGCGGACAGTCCTACGAGCAGTACTTC.

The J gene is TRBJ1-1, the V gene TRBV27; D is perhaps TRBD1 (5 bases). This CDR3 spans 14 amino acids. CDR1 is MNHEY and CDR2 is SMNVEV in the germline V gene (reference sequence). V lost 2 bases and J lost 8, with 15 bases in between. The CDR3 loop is CASSLGRGVGEAFF. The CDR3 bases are TGTGCCAGCAGTTTAGGCAGAGGGGTGGGGGAAGCTTTCTTT.

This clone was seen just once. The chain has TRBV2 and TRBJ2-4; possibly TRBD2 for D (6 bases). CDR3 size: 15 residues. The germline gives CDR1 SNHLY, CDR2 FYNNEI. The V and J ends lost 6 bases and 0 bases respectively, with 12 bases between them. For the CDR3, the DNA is TGTGCCAGCAGAGTGGGGACTCTAGCCAAAAACATTCAGTACTTC. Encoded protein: CASRVGTLAKNIQYF. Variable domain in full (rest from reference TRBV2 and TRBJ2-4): EPEVTQTPSHQVTQMGQEVILRCVPISNHLYFYWYRQILGQKVEFLVSFYNNEISEKSEIFDDQFSVERPDGSNFTLKIRSTKLEDSAMYFCASRVGTLAKNIQYFGAGTRLSVL.

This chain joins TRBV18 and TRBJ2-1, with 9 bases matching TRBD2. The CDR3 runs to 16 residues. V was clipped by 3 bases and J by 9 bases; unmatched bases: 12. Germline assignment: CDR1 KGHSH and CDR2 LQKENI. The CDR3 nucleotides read TGTGCCAGCTCACCTGATATTAGCGGGAGTTTGGGTGAGCAGTTCTTC. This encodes CASSPDISGSLGEQFF. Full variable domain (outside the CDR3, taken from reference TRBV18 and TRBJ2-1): NAGVMQNPRHLVRRRGQEARLRCSPMKGHSHVYWYRQLPEEGLKFMVYLQKENIIDESGMPKERFSAEFPKEGPSILRIQQVVRGDSAAYFCASSPDISGSLGEQFFGPGTRLTVL.

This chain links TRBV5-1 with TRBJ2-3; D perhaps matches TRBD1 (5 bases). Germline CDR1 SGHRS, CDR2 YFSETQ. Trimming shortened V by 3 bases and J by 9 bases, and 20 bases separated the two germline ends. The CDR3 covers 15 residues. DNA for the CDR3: TGCGCCAGCAGCTCCGAACCGACTGGGGCCCGGACGCAGTATTTT. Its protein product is CASSSEPTGARTQYF.

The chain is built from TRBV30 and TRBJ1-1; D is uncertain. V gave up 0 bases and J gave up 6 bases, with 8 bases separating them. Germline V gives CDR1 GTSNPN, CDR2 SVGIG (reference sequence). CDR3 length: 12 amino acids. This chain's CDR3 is CAWSVGPSEAFF. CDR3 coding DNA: TGTGCCTGGAGTGTAGGTCCCTCTGAAGCTTTCTTT.

The DNA for the CDR3 is TGTGCCAGCAGTTCCTTCGGGGAGGCCGAGCAGTACTTC. Residues: CASSSFGEAEQYF. The genes are TRBV12-3 or TRBV12-4 and TRBJ2-7; a weak D match, TRBD2 (6 bases). V was shortened by 4 bases and J by 6 bases, with 13 bases between the two germline ends. The CDR3 runs to 13 residues.

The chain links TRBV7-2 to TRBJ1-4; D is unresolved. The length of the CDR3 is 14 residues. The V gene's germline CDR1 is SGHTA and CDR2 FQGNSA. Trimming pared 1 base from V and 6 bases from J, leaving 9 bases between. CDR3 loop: CASSLVGRDEKLFF. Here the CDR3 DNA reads TGTGCCAGCAGCTTAGTAGGACGGGATGAAAAACTGTTTTTT.

CDR3 amino acids: CASSGRLAGRYNEQFF. Written as DNA, the CDR3 is TGTGCCAGTAGTGGGCGGCTGGCGGGGCGGTACAATGAGCAGTTCTTC. The chain joins TRBV19 to TRBJ2-1; a possible D gene is TRBD2 (6 bases). The CDR3 contains 16 residues. Germline CDR1 and CDR2: LNHDA and SQIVND (reference sequence). The V and J ends lost 5 bases and 4 bases respectively, with 18 bases between them. Drawing the rest from reference TRBV19 and TRBJ2-1, the complete variable domain is DGGITQSPKYLFRKEGQNVTLSCEQNLNHDAMYWYRQDPGQGLRLIYYSQIVNDFQKGDIAEGYSVSREKKESFPLTVTSAQKNPTAFYLCASSGRLAGRYNEQFFGPGTRLTVL.

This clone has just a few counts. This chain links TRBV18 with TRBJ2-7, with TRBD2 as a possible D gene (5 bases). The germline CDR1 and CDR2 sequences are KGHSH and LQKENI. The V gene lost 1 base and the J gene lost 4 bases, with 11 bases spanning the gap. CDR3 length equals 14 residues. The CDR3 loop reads CASSPRRARYEQYF. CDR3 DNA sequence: TGTGCCAGCTCACCACGGCGGGCCCGTTACGAGCAGTACTTC.

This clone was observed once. Here the CDR3 reads CAWSVPKTGSSYEQYF. Written as DNA, the CDR3 is TGTGCCTGGAGTGTGCCTAAGACAGGGAGCTCCTACGAGCAGTACTTC. The chain employs TRBV30 and TRBJ2-7; 7 bases align to TRBD1. CDR3 length: 16 residues. Trimming at V came to 0 bases and at J to 0 bases, leaving 8 bases not matched to a gene. CDR1 and CDR2 (germline): GTSNPN, SVGIG (reference sequence).

The CDR3, as DNA: TGTGCCAGTAGACTAGCGGGAGATCTTAAGTCCTACAATGAGCAGTTCTTC. Protein: CASRLAGDLKSYNEQFF. This sequence joins TRBV19 and TRBJ2-1, with 11 nucleotides matching TRBD2. Germline V CDR1 and CDR2: LNHDA, SQIVND (reference sequence). V gave up 6 bases and J gave up 1 base; unmatched junction bases: 8. CDR3 length: 17 amino acids. Variable domain in full (rest from reference TRBV19 and TRBJ2-1): DGGITQSPKYLFRKEGQNVTLSCEQNLNHDAMYWYRQDPGQGLRLIYYSQIVNDFQKGDIAEGYSVSREKKESFPLTVTSAQKNPTAFYLCASRLAGDLKSYNEQFFGPGTRLTVL.

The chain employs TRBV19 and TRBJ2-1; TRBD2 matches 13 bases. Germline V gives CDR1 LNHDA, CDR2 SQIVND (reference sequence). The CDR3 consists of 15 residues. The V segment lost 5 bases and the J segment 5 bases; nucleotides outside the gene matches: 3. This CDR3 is CASSETSGRDNEQFF. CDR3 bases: TGTGCCAGTAGTGAAACTAGCGGGAGGGACAATGAGCAGTTCTTC.

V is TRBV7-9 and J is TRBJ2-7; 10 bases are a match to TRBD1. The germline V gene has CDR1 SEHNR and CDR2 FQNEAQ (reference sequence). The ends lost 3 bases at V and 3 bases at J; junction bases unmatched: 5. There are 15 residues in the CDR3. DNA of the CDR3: TGTGCCAGCAGCTTGCGACAGGGGGCTGTCTACGAGCAGTACTTC. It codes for CASSLRQGAVYEQYF.

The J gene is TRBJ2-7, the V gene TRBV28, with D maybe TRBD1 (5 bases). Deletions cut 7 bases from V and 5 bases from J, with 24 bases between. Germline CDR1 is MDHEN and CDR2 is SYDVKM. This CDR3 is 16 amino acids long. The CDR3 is CASNSASLVGRHEQYF. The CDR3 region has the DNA TGTGCCAGCAACTCGGCTAGTCTTGTGGGGCGACACGAGCAGTACTTC. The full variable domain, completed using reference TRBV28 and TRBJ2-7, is DVKVTQSSRYLVKRTGEKVFLECVQDMDHENMFWYRQDPGLGLRLIYFSYDVKMKEKGDIPEGYSVSREKKERFSLILESASTNQTSMYLCASNSASLVGRHEQYFGPGTRLTVT.